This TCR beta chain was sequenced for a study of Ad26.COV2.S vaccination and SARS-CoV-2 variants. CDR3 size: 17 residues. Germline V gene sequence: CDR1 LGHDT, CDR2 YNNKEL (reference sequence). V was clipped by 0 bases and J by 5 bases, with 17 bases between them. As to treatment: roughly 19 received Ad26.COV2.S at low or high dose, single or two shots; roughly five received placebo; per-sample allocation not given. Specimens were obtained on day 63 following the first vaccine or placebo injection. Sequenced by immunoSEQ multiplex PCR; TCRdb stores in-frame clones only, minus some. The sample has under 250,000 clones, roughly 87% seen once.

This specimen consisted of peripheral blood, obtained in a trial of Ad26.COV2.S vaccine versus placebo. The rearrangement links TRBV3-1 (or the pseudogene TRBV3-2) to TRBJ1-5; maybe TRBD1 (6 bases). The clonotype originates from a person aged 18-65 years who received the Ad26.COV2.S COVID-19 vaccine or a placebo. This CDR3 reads CASSQDWGRGGDQPQHF. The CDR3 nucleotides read TGTGCCAGCAGCCAAGATTGGGGCAGGGGAGGTGATCAGCCCCAGCATTTT.